This passage covers 7 T cell receptor beta chains from one sample sequenced in a study of T cells in Graves' hyperthyroidism and ophthalmopathy. The CDR3 regions of TCR beta were amplified from RNA transcripts. During a first-round RT-PCR of the TCR CDR3, the HTBI primer set was used. Using its own MiXCR run on the multiplex PCR reads, TCRdb lists one record per CDR3 protein. The sample has about 570,000 distinct CDR3 sequences; around 42% are singletons. Sequencing was performed on peripheral blood or thyroid tissue (not recorded which). These receptors all come from an adult woman with Graves' disease, either hyperthyroidism or ophthalmopathy (not recorded which).

As regards this clonotype: It may be a read error: a sequence one base away is much more abundant. The chain uses TRBV30 and TRBJ1-3; D remains unclear. The CDR3 is 12 amino acids. CDR1 and CDR2 from the germline V gene are GTSNPN and SVGIG (reference sequence). Trimming took 0 bases from V and 6 from J, leaving 6 bases between them. The CDR3: CAWSVLENTIYF. CDR3 DNA: TGTGCCTGGAGTGTACTAGAAAACACCATATATTTT.

This clonotype appeared many times. The chain recombines TRBV7-2 with TRBJ1-2, with D unclear. Germline CDR1 reads SGHTA; CDR2 reads FQGNSA. The CDR3 spans 10 residues. V shed 5 bases and J shed 8 bases, with 6 bases lying between them. For the CDR3, the DNA is TGTGCCAGCAGCCTTTTCGGCTACACCTTC. Protein: CASSLFGYTF.

Many counts were recorded for this clonotype. V usage is TRBV24-1 and J usage is TRBJ1-1, with unresolved D. Germline CDR1 and CDR2: KGHDR and SFDVKD. The CDR3 runs to 10 residues. V gave up 4 bases and J gave up 9 bases, with 5 bases separating them. The CDR3 loop reads CATSEGKAFF. The CDR3 DNA reads as TGTGCCACCAGTGAAGGTAAAGCTTTCTTT.

Here the CDR3 DNA reads TGTGCCAGCAGCTATGGGGGTCAGGGTCCGACCGGGGAGCTGTTTTTT. Translation: CASSYGGQGPTGELFF. This rearrangement joins TRBV5-5 to TRBJ2-2, with D possibly being TRBD1 or TRBD2 (5 bases each). Per germline, CDR1 SGHKS and CDR2 YYEKEE (reference sequence). The V end lost 3 bases, the J end lost 5 bases, and 17 bases lay between the germline ends. The length of the CDR3 is 16 residues.

This clonotype has a count of ten or more. CDR3 in DNA: TGTGCCAGCAGCTTCGAGGCAGGGGGCAAATACGAGCAGTACTTC. It encodes CASSFEAGGKYEQYF. The chain joins TRBV11-2 to TRBJ2-7; 8 bases map to TRBD1. Per germline, CDR1 SGHAT and CDR2 FQNNGV. The J segment lost 4 bases and the V segment lost 3 bases, leaving 8 bases of the junction unmatched. CDR3 size: 15 residues. The whole variable domain, remainder taken from reference TRBV11-2 and TRBJ2-7, is EAGVAQSPRYKIIEKRQSVAFWCNPISGHATLYWYQQILGQGPKLLIQFQNNGVVDDSQLPKDRFSAERLKGVDSTLKIQPAKLEDSAVYLCASSFEAGGKYEQYFGPGTRLTVT.

V usage is TRBV5-1 and J usage is TRBJ2-5; TRBD1 matches 7 bases. Germline CDR1 reads SGHRS; CDR2 reads YFSETQ. After removal of 5 bases from V and 5 bases from J, the junction contained 6 bases not matched to a gene. The CDR3 is made up of 13 amino acids. CDR3 protein: CASRDGTDETQYF. CDR3 bases: TGCGCCAGCAGGGACGGGACAGACGAGACCCAGTACTTC.

Comment on this clonotype: This likely comes from a read error, as the CDR3 has no conserved phenylalanine or tryptophan at its end. The chain couples TRBV2 to TRBJ1-2; D remains unclear. V was pared by 7 bases and J by 11 bases, with 8 bases between. CDR3 size: 9 residues. CDR1 and CDR2 from the germline V gene are SNHLY and FYNNEI. The CDR3 sequence is CASKAGYTY. The CDR3 bases are TGTGCCAGCAAGGCAGGTTACACCTAC.